Below, 7 T cell receptor beta chains from the same sample are listed, as sequenced in a study of T-cell memory formation after mild COVID-19 (dated by TCRdb to the early 2020s). The library relied on 5' RACE. Instrument used: Illumina NovaSeq 6000. In TCRdb, the public reads were trimmed at Q25 with fastp and aligned with MiXCR, with productive beta chains retained. A single entry per CDR3 protein holds the most common genes and DNA from its merged rows. For this sample there are roughly 600,000 distinct CDR3 sequences; roughly 18% appear just once. In total, the top ten clones hold 12% of the sample. Sample: PBMCs or a T cell subset sorted from them (not recorded which). Receptors were obtained from an adult woman who had mild COVID-19 (a few samples of this study predate the infection). The sample titles of this study are shuffled in the database, so cell type and time point are left out; the donor was told from shared clones.

The V and J genes are TRBV5-1 and TRBJ1-1; 9 bases align to TRBD1. Trimming removed 0 bases from V and 7 bases from J; junction bases left unmatched: 7. Germline CDR1 reads SGHRS; CDR2 reads YFSETQ. This CDR3 has 15 residues. DNA for the CDR3: TGCGCCAGCAGCTTGGGGGGACAGGGCGGTCTTGAAGCTTTCTTT. Residues: CASSLGGQGGLEAFF. Looking up the rest from reference TRBV5-1 and TRBJ1-1 gives the full variable domain: KAGVTQTPRYLIKTRGQQVTLSCSPISGHRSVSWYQQTPGQGLQFLFEYFSETQRNKGNFPGRFSGRQFSNSRSEMNVSTLELGDSALYLCASSLGGQGGLEAFFGQGTRLTVV.

The chain combines TRBV24-1 with TRBJ2-1; D remains unclear. The CDR3 runs 13 residues. Germline CDR1 reads KGHDR; CDR2 reads SFDVKD. V dropped 1 base and J dropped 7 bases, with 7 bases sitting between them. CDR3 coding DNA: TGTGCCACCAGTGATTTATTCCTTAATGAGCAGTTCTTC. Amino acids: CATSDLFLNEQFF.

The chain has TRBV3-1 and TRBJ2-1; 12 positions match TRBD2. The CDR3 contains 14 residues. With V trimmed by 8 bases and J by 4 bases, 3 bases remained unmatched. Germline V gene data show CDR1 as LGHDT and CDR2 as YNNKEL (reference sequence). This CDR3 reads CASCTSGGYNEQFF. DNA of the CDR3: TGTGCCAGCTGCACTAGCGGGGGGTACAATGAGCAGTTCTTC.

This chain uses TRBV5-1 with TRBJ2-7, with 8 positions matching TRBD1. The CDR3 is made up of 13 amino acids. The V segment lost 7 bases and the J segment 2 bases; nucleotides outside the gene matches: 5. CDR1 SGHRS and CDR2 YFSETQ come from the germline V gene. The CDR3 protein is CASVRTGTYEQYF. CDR3 nucleotides: TGCGCCAGCGTCCGGACAGGGACCTACGAGCAGTACTTC.

The chain has TRBV2 and TRBJ2-5; TRBD2 is a possible D gene (6 bases). The CDR3 has 17 amino acids. CDR1 SNHLY and CDR2 FYNNEI come from the germline V gene. V lost 3 bases and J lost 2, with 19 bases in between. For the CDR3, the DNA is TGTGCCAGCAGTGAGTTGTCTAGCGTATGGGGGCAAGAGACCCAGTACTTC. It translates to CASSELSSVWGQETQYF.

This clonotype occurred many times. The chain joins TRBV4-3 to TRBJ2-1, with 7 bases identical to TRBD2. This CDR3 spans 15 amino acids. Germline trimming cut 4 bases from V and 6 bases from J; bases unmatched to any gene: 9. The V gene's germline CDR1 is LGHNA and CDR2 YSLEER. In DNA form, the CDR3 reads TGCGCCAGCAGCCCGGCAGGAGGGAGGGGCAATGAGCAGTTCTTC. Residues: CASSPAGGRGNEQFF.

J is TRBJ2-1 and V is TRBV24-1; 16 nucleotides match TRBD2. Germline V gene lookup returns CDR1 KGHDR and CDR2 SFDVKD. This CDR3 is 19 amino acids long. The V and J ends lost 9 bases and 4 bases, in that order; junction bases with no gene match: 14. The CDR3 DNA is TGTGCCACCGCCTTTGGCTTTGGGACTAGCGGGGGGGCATACAATGAGCAGTTCTTC. Its protein product is CATAFGFGTSGGAYNEQFF.